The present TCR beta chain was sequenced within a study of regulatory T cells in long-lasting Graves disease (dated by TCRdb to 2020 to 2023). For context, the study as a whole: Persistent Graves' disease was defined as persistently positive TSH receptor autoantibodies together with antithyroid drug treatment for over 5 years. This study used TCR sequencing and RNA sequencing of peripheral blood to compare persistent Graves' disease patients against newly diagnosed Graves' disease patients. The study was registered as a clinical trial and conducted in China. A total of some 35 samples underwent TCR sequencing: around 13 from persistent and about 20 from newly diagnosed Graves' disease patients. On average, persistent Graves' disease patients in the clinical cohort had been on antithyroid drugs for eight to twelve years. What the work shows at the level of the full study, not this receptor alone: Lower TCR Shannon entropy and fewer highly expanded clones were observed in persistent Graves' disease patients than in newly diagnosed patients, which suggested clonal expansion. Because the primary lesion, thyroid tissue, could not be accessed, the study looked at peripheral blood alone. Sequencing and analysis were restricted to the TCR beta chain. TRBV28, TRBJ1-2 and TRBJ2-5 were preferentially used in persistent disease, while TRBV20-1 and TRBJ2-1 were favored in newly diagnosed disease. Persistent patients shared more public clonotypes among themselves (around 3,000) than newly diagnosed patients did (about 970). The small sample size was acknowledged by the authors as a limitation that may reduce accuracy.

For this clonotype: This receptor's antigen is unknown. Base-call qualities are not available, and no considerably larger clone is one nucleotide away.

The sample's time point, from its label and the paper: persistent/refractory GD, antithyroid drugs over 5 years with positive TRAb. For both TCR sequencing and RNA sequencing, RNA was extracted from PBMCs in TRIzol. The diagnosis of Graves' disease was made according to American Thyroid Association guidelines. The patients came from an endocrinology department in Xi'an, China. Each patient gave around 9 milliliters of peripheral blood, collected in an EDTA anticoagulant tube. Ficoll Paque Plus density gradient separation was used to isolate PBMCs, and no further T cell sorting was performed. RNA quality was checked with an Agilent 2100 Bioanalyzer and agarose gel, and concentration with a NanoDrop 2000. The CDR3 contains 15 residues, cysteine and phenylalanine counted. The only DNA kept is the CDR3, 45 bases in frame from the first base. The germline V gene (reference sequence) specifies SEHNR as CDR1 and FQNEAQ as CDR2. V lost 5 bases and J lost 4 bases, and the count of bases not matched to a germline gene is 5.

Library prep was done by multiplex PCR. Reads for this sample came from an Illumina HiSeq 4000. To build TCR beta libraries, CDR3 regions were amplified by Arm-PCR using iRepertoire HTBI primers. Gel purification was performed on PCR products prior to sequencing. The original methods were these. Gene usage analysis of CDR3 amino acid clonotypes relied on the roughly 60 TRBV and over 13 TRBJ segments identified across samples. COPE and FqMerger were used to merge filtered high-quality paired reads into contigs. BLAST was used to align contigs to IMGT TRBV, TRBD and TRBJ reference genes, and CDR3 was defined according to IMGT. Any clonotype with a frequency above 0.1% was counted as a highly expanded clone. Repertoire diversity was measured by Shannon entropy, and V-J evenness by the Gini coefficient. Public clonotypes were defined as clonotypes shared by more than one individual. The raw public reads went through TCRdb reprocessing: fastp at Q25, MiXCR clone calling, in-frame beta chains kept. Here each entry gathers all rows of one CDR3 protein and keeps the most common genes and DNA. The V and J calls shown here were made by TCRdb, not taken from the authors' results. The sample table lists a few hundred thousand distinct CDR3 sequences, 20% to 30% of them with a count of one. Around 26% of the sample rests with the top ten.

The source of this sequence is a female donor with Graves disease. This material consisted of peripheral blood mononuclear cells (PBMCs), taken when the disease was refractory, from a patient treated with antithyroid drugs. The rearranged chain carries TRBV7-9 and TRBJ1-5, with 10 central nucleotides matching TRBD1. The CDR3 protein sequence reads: CASSLTGQGNQPQHF. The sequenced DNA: TGTGCCAGCAGCCTAACGGGACAGGGGAATCAGCCCCAGCATTTT.